Presented here are 9 T cell receptor beta chains from one specimen sequenced in a study of blood T cell repertoires in COVID-19. Method: immunoSEQ multiplex PCR; TCRdb's copy keeps in-frame clones and lacks some. The top ten hold about 5% of the sample, which has tens of thousands of clones, roughly 89% seen once. Sample: peripheral blood. These receptors were obtained from a man aged 50-59 years with acute or convalescent COVID-19.

The chain uses TRBV5-4 and TRBJ2-6; no firm D call. The CDR3 is made up of 15 amino acids. CDR1 and CDR2 from the germline V gene are SGHNT and YYREEE (reference sequence). Trimming removed 2 bases from V and 0 bases from J, with 6 bases in between. The DNA of the CDR3 is TGTGCCAGCAGCTTTCTCTCCTCTGGGGCCAACGTCCTGACTTTC. This gives the protein CASSFLSSGANVLTF.

The chain links TRBV13 to TRBJ2-7; a weak D match, TRBD2 (5 bases). CDR3 length: 13 residues. In germline, CDR1 is PRHDT, CDR2 FYEKMQ (reference sequence). The V end was cut by 5 bases, the J end by 0 bases, with 8 bases between. CDR3 sequence reads: CASSRRDSYEQYF. Written as DNA, the CDR3 is TGTGCCAGCAGCCGCCGGGACTCCTACGAGCAGTACTTC.

The V call is TRBV30, the J call TRBJ2-7; D may be TRBD1 (7 bases). CDR3 length: 15 residues. CDR1 is GTSNPN, CDR2 SVGIG, per germline (reference sequence). V lost 0 bases to trimming and J lost 4 bases, with 16 bases between them. CDR3 protein: CAWSVRGGGGYEQYF. The CDR3 DNA reads as TGTGCCTGGAGTGTACGAGGAGGGGGCGGTTACGAGCAGTACTTC.

The V and J genes are TRBV27 and TRBJ2-1, with D perhaps TRBD2 (5 bases). V was clipped by 5 bases and J by 0 bases, with 8 bases between them. The germline V gene has CDR1 MNHEY and CDR2 SMNVEV (reference sequence). The CDR3 length is 14 residues. CDR3 DNA: TGTGCCAGCAGTAGCGGAAACTCCTACAATGAGCAGTTCTTC. Translating it yields CASSSGNSYNEQFF.

The chain uses TRBV19 and TRBJ2-5; no clear D. Germline lookup yields CDR1 LNHDA and CDR2 SQIVND (reference sequence). Trimming left V 1 base short and J 4 bases short, with 10 bases between. This CDR3 has 14 residues. The CDR3 nucleotides read TGTGCCAGTAGTATAGGGGCCAGCCCAGAGACCCAGTACTTC. This translates into CASSIGASPETQYF.

J is TRBJ1-1 and V is TRBV5-1; D possibly corresponds to TRBD1 (6 bases). The CDR3 consists of 13 residues. Trimming removed 5 bases at V and 2 bases at J, with 10 bases between. Germline-derived CDR1 and CDR2 are SGHRS and YFSETQ. CDR3 protein: CASRGGPNTEAFF. In DNA form, the CDR3 reads TGCGCCAGCAGGGGGGGGCCTAACACTGAAGCTTTCTTT.

V usage is TRBV5-1 and J usage is TRBJ2-3, with D possibly matching TRBD2 (5 bases). CDR1 is SGHRS, CDR2 YFSETQ, per germline. V lost 10 bases, J lost 1 base, and 13 bases lay in between. CDR3 length equals 13 residues. CDR3 sequence: CACRGPRTDTQYF. The DNA of the CDR3 is TGCGCCTGCCGAGGGCCCCGCACAGATACGCAGTATTTT.

CDR3 residues: CASSQEGRASGDIQYF. The CDR3, as DNA: TGCGCCAGCAGCCAAGAAGGGCGGGCCTCGGGGGACATTCAGTACTTC. This chain links TRBV4-1 with TRBJ2-4; maybe TRBD2 (6 bases). CDR3 length: 16 residues. Germline V gene data show CDR1 as MGHRA and CDR2 as YSYEKL. The V and J ends lost 0 bases and 8 bases respectively, with 17 bases between them.

The genes are TRBV27 and TRBJ1-5; 7 nucleotides match TRBD1. The J segment lost 7 bases and the V segment lost 8 bases, leaving 8 bases of the junction unmatched. The length of the CDR3 is 13 residues. Germline V gene lookup returns CDR1 MNHEY and CDR2 SMNVEV (reference sequence). The CDR3 is CASGNRGGQPQHF. CDR3 bases: TGTGCCAGCGGAAACAGGGGCGGGCAGCCCCAGCATTTT.